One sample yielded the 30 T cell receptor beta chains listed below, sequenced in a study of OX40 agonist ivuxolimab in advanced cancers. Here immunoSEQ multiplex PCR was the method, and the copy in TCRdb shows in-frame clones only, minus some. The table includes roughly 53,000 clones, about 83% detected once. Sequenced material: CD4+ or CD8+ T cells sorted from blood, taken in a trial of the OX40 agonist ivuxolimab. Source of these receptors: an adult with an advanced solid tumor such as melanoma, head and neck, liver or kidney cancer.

CDR3 sequence: CASSKGATNEKLFF. The DNA of the CDR3 is TGTGCCAGTAGTAAGGGCGCAACTAATGAAAAACTGTTTTTT. V gene TRBV19 combines with J gene TRBJ1-4; no reliable D call. The CDR3 has 14 residues. Germline values: CDR1 LNHDA, CDR2 SQIVND (reference sequence). Trimming took off 4 bases at V and 0 bases at J, with 6 bases between the two ends. Full variable domain (outside the CDR3, taken from reference TRBV19 and TRBJ1-4): DGGITQSPKYLFRKEGQNVTLSCEQNLNHDAMYWYRQDPGQGLRLIYYSQIVNDFQKGDIAEGYSVSREKKESFPLTVTSAQKNPTAFYLCASSKGATNEKLFFGSGTQLSVL.

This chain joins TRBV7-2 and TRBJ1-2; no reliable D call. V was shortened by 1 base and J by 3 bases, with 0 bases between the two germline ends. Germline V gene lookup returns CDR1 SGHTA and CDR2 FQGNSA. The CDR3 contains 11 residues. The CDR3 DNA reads TGTGCCAGCAGCTTAGACTATGGCTACACCTTC. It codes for CASSLDYGYTF.

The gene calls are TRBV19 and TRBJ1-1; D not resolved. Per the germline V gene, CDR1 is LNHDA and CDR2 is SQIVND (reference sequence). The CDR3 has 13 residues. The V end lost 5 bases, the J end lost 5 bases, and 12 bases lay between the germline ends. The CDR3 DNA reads TGTGCCAGTAGTGTCCCTGGTGGGACTGAAGCTTTCTTT. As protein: CASSVPGGTEAFF.

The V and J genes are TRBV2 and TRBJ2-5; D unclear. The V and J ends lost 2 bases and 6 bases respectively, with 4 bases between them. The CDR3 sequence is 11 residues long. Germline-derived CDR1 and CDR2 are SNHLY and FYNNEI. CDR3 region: CASSEQKTQYF. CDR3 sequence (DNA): TGTGCCAGCAGTGAACAGAAGACCCAGTACTTC. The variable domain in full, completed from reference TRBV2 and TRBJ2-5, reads EPEVTQTPSHQVTQMGQEVILRCVPISNHLYFYWYRQILGQKVEFLVSFYNNEISEKSEIFDDQFSVERPDGSNFTLKIRSTKLEDSAMYFCASSEQKTQYFGPGTRLLVL.

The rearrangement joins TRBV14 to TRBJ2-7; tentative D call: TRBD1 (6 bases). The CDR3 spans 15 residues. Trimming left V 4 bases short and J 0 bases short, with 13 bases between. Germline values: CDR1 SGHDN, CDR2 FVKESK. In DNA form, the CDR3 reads TGTGCCAGCAGCCTAGCCGACAGGAGCTCCTACGAGCAGTACTTC. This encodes CASSLADRSSYEQYF.

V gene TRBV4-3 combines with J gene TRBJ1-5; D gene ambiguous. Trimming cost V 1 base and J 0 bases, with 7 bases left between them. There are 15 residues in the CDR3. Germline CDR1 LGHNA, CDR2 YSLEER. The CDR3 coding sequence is TGCGCCAGCAGCCAAGTGGCGGATAGCAATCAGCCCCAGCATTTT. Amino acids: CASSQVADSNQPQHF.

CDR3 loop: CATSREGTGRNTIYF. In DNA, the CDR3 is TGTGCCACCAGCAGAGAAGGAACAGGGCGGAACACCATATATTTT. The gene calls are TRBV15 and TRBJ1-3, with D perhaps matching TRBD1 (6 bases). The V gene's germline CDR1 is LNHNV and CDR2 YYDKDF (reference sequence). The CDR3 sequence is 15 residues long. Trimming took 0 bases from V and 7 from J, leaving 13 bases between them.

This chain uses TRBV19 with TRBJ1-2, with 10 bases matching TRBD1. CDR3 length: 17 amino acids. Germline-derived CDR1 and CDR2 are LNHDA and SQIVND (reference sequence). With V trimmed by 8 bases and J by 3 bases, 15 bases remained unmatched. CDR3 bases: TGTGCCAGTTTAGTTCCCCGGGACAGGGGATCAGACTATGGCTACACCTTC. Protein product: CASLVPRDRGSDYGYTF.

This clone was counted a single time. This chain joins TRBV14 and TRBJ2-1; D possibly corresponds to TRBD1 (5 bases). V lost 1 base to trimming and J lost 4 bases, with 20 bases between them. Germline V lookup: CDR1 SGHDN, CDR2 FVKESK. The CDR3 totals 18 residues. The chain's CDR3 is CASSQVQGSASKYNEQFF. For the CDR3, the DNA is TGTGCCAGCAGCCAAGTGCAGGGCAGCGCCTCAAAATACAATGAGCAGTTCTTC.

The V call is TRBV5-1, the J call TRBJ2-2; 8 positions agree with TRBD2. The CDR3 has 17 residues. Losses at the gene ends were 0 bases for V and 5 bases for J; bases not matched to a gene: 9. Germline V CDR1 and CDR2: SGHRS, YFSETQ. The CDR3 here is CASSLGTGTRVTGELFF. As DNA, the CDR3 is TGCGCCAGCAGCTTGGGGACCGGGACTAGGGTTACCGGGGAGCTGTTTTTT.

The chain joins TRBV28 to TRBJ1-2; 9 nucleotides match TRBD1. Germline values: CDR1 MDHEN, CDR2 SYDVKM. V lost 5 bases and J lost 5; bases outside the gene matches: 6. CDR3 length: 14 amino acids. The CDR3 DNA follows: TGTGCCAGCAGTCCCCTGGACAGGGGATATGGCTACACCTTC. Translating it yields CASSPLDRGYGYTF.

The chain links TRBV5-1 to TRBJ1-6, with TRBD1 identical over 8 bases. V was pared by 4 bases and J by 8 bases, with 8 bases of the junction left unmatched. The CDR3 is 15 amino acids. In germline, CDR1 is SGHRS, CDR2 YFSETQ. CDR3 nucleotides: TGCGCCAGCAGCGCAGGGACAGGAAGGGATTCACCCCTCCACTTT. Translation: CASSAGTGRDSPLHF.

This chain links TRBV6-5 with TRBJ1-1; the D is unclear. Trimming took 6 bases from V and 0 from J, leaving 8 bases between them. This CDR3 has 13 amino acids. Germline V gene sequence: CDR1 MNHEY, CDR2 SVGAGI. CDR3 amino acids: CASRARLNTEAFF. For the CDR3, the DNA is TGTGCCAGCAGGGCCAGACTGAACACTGAAGCTTTCTTT.

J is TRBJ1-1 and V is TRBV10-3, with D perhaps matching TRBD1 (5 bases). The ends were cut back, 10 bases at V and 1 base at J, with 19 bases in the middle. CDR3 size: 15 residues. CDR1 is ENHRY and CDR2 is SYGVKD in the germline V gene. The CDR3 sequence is CATYPSGLENTEAFF. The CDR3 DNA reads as TGTGCCACATATCCGTCGGGACTTGAGAACACTGAAGCTTTCTTT.

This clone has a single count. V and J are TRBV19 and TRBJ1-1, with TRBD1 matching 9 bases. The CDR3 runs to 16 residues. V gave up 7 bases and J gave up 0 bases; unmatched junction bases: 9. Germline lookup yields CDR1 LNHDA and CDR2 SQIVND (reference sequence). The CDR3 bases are TGTGCCAGTACACAACAGGGGGCGACCATGAACACTGAAGCTTTCTTT. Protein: CASTQQGATMNTEAFF.

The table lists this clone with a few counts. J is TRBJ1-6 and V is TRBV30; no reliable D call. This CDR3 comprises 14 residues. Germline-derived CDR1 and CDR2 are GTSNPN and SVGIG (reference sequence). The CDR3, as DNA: TGTGCTCGTACAGACGCTCGCCAAAATTCACCCCTCCACTTT. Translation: CARTDARQNSPLHF. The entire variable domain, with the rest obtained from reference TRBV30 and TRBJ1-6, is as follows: SQTIHQWPATLVQPVGSPLSLECTVEGTSNPNLYWYRQAAGRGLQLLFYSVGIGQISSEVPQNLSASRPQDRQFILSSKKLLLSDSGFYLCARTDARQNSPLHFGNGTRLTVT.

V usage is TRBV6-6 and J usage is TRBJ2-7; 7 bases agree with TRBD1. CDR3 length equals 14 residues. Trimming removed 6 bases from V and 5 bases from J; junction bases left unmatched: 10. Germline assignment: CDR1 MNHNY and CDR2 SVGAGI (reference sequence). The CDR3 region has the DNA TGTGCCAGCAGAGATACACAGGGGCCCCACGAGCAGTACTTC. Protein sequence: CASRDTQGPHEQYF.

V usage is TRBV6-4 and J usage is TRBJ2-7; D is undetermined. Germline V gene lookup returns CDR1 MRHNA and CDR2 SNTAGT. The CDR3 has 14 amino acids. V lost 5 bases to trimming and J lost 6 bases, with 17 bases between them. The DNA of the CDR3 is TGTGCCAGCAGTTCCACCCTGACTGCGGCCGAGCAGTACTTC. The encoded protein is CASSSTLTAAEQYF.

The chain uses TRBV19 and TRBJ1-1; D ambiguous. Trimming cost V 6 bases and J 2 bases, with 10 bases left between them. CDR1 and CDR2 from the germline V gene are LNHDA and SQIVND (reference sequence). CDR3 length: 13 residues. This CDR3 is CASRPADNTEAFF. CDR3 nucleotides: TGTGCCAGTAGGCCGGCGGACAACACTGAAGCTTTCTTT. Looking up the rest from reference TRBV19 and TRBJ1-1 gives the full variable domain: DGGITQSPKYLFRKEGQNVTLSCEQNLNHDAMYWYRQDPGQGLRLIYYSQIVNDFQKGDIAEGYSVSREKKESFPLTVTSAQKNPTAFYLCASRPADNTEAFFGQGTRLTVV.

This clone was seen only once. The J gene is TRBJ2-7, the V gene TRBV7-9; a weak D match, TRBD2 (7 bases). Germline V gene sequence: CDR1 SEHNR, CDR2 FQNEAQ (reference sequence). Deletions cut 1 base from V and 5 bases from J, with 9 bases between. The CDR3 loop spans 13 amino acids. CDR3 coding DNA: TGTGCCAGCAGCTTAGTAGGGGGGGACGAGCAGTACTTC. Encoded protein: CASSLVGGDEQYF.

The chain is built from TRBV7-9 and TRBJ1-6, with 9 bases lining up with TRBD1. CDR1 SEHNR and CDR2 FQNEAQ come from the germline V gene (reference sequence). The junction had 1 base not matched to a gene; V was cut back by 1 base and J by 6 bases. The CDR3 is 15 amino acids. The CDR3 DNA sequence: TGTGCCAGCAGCTTAGAGGACAGGGGTAATTCACCCCTCCACTTT. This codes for CASSLEDRGNSPLHF. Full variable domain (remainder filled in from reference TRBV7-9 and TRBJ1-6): DTGVSQNPRHKITKRGQNVTFRCDPISEHNRLYWYRQTLGQGPEFLTYFQNEAQLEKSRLLSDRFSAERPKGSFSTLEIQRTEQGDSAMYLCASSLEDRGNSPLHFGNGTRLTVT.

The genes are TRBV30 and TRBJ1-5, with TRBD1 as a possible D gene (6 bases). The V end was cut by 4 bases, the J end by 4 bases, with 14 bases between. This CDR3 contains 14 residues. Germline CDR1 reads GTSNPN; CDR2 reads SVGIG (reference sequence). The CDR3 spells CAWTKTGPNQPQHF. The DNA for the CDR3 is TGTGCCTGGACCAAGACAGGTCCTAATCAGCCCCAGCATTTT.

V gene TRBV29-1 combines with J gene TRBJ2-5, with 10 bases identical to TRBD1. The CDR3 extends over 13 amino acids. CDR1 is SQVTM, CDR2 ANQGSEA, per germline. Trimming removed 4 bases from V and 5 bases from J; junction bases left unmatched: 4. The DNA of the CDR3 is TGCAGCGTTGCTGGACAGGGGGGGGAGACCCAGTACTTC. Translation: CSVAGQGGETQYF.

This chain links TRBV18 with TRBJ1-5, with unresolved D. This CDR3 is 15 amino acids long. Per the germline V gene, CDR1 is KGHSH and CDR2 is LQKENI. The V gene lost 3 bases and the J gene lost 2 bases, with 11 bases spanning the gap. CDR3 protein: CASSPGPVGNQPQHF. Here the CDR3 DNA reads TGTGCCAGCTCACCCGGGCCCGTGGGCAATCAGCCCCAGCATTTT.

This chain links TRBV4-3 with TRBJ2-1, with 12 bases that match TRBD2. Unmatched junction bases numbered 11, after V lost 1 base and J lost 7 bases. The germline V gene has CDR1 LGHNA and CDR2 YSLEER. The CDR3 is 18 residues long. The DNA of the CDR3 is TGCGCCAGCAGCCAAGGGACTAGCGGGGTTCTCAAGAGAAATGAGCAGTTCTTC. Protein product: CASSQGTSGVLKRNEQFF.

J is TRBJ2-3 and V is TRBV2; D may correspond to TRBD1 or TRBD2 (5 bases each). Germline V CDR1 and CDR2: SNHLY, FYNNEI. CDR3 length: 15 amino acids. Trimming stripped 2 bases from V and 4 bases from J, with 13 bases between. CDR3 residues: CASSERGAQPDTQYF. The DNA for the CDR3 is TGTGCCAGCAGTGAAAGAGGGGCCCAACCAGATACGCAGTATTTT.

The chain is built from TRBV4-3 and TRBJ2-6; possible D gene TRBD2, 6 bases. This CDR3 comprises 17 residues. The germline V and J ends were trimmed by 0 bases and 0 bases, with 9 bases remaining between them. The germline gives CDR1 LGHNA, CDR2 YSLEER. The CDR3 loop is CASSQDPGLSGANVLTF. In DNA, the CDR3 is TGCGCCAGCAGCCAAGATCCGGGACTCTCTGGGGCCAACGTCCTGACTTTC.

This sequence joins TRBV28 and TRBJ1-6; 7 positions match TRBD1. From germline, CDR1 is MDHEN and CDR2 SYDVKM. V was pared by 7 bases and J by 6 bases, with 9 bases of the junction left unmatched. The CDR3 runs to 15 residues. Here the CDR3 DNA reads TGTGCCAGCACAAGACAGGGTTTTTTTAATTCACCCCTCCACTTT. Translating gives CASTRQGFFNSPLHF.

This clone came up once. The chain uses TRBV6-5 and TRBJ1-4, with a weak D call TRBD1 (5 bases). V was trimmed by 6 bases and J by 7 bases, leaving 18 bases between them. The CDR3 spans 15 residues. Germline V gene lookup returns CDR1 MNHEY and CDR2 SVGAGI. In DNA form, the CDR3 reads TGTGCCAGCAGACGAGACAGTTCCCGGGGTGAAAAACTGTTTTTT. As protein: CASRRDSSRGEKLFF.

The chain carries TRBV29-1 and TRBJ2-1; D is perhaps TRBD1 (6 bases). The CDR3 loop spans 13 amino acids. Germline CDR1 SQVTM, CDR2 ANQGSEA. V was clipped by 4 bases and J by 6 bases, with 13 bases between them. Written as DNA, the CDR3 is TGCAGCGTTGTAGGGGCAGGGGCCAATGAGCAGTTCTTC. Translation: CSVVGAGANEQFF.